The next 23 T cell receptor beta chains were all read from a single sample in a study of blood T cell repertoires in COVID-19. TCRdb's copy holds only in-frame clones and misses some; the assay was immunoSEQ multiplex PCR. The sample has about 73,000 clones, 80% to 85% seen once. Sequenced material: peripheral blood. The receptors derive from a human donor in a cohort sampled during active COVID-19.

V and J are TRBV6-1 and TRBJ2-5; no clear D gene. Trimming took off 5 bases at V and 4 bases at J, with 17 bases between the two ends. This CDR3 comprises 15 residues. CDR1 and CDR2 (germline): MNHNS, SASEGT. The CDR3 loop is CASSTRSKSGETQYF. The DNA of the CDR3 is TGTGCCAGCAGTACCCGATCCAAGTCCGGAGAGACCCAGTACTTC.

This sequence joins TRBV4-1 and TRBJ2-2; no reliable D call. The CDR3 has 13 residues. Deletions cut 10 bases from V and 0 bases from J, with 9 bases between. Per germline, CDR1 MGHRA and CDR2 YSYEKL. CDR3 amino acids: CATESANTGELFF. CDR3 DNA sequence: TGCGCCACCGAGTCGGCGAACACCGGGGAGCTGTTTTTT.

The V call is TRBV6-5, the J call TRBJ1-2; 7 bases agree with TRBD1. The germline gives CDR1 MNHEY, CDR2 SVGAGI. V trimming: 6 bases; J trimming: 0 bases; junction bases outside the gene matches: 7. There are 15 residues in the CDR3. The CDR3 protein is CASRKGTAANYGYTF. The CDR3 nucleotides are TGTGCCAGCAGGAAGGGGACAGCCGCTAACTATGGCTACACCTTC.

V usage is TRBV9 and J usage is TRBJ2-3; the match to TRBD1 covers 12 bases. Per the germline V gene, CDR1 is SGDLS and CDR2 is YYNGEE. V was pared by 3 bases and J by 5 bases, with 13 bases of the junction left unmatched. CDR3 length: 18 residues. CDR3 region: CASSENRDRGRRVDTQYF. Written as DNA, the CDR3 is TGTGCCAGCAGCGAGAACCGGGACAGGGGGCGCCGGGTAGATACGCAGTATTTT.

This rearrangement joins TRBV5-6 to TRBJ2-1, with TRBD1 identical over 7 bases. V was pared by 4 bases and J by 7 bases, with 5 bases of the junction left unmatched. The CDR3 length is 13 residues. Germline V gene sequence: CDR1 SGHDT, CDR2 YYEEEE. CDR3 DNA sequence: TGTGCCAGCAGCAGGGGGCGCGTGAATGAGCAGTTCTTC. Encoded protein: CASSRGRVNEQFF. Filled out from reference TRBV5-6 and TRBJ2-1, the complete variable domain reads DAGVTQSPTHLIKTRGQQVTLRCSPKSGHDTVSWYQQALGQGPQFIFQYYEEEERQRGNFPDRFSGHQFPNYSSELNVNALLLGDSALYLCASSRGRVNEQFFGPGTRLTVL.

This chain connects TRBV7-3 to TRBJ2-6; D remains unclear. CDR3 length: 16 residues. The ends were cut back, 0 bases at V and 0 bases at J, with 6 bases in the middle. CDR1 and CDR2 (germline): SGHTA, FQGTGA. The CDR3 spells CASSLTRSSGANVLTF. The CDR3 nucleotides are TGTGCCAGCAGCTTAACAAGGAGCTCTGGGGCCAACGTCCTGACTTTC. Looking up the rest from reference TRBV7-3 and TRBJ2-6 gives the full variable domain: GAGVSQTPSNKVTEKGKYVELRCDPISGHTALYWYRQSLGQGPEFLIYFQGTGAADDSGLPNDRFFAVRPEGSVSTLKIQRTERGDSAVYLCASSLTRSSGANVLTFGAGSRLTVL.

This chain connects TRBV9 to TRBJ2-5, with D possibly TRBD1 on 6 matching bases. Germline loops: CDR1 SGDLS, CDR2 YYNGEE. V was trimmed by 4 bases and J by 4 bases, leaving 14 bases between them. The CDR3 runs to 14 residues. CDR3 loop: CASSPTPGAETQYF. CDR3 nucleotide sequence: TGTGCCAGCAGCCCAACCCCAGGGGCAGAGACCCAGTACTTC.

This rearrangement joins TRBV27 to TRBJ2-4, with D maybe TRBD1 (6 bases). The CDR3 is 16 residues long. V was trimmed by 5 bases and J by 4 bases, leaving 18 bases between them. CDR1 is MNHEY, CDR2 SMNVEV, per germline (reference sequence). The CDR3 reads CASSRKTGKHKNIQYF. The CDR3 DNA reads as TGTGCCAGCAGTCGAAAAACAGGGAAGCATAAAAACATTCAGTACTTC.

V is TRBV2 and J is TRBJ2-7, with D perhaps TRBD1 (6 bases). Germline CDR1 and CDR2: SNHLY and FYNNEI. This CDR3 has 14 residues. Trimming pared 5 bases from V and 1 base from J, leaving 12 bases between. CDR3 protein: CASSRRQVSYEQYF. The CDR3 DNA reads as TGTGCCAGCAGTAGAAGACAGGTTTCCTACGAGCAGTACTTC.

The rearrangement links TRBV7-9 to TRBJ1-3; the D is unclear. The CDR3 extends over 13 amino acids. V was trimmed by 5 bases and J by 8 bases, leaving 13 bases between them. The germline gives CDR1 SEHNR, CDR2 FQNEAQ (reference sequence). CDR3 sequence reads: CASSSVGSHTIYF. CDR3 coding DNA: TGTGCCAGCAGCAGCGTTGGGTCCCACACCATATATTTT.

CDR3 bases: TGTGCCAGCAGCCCCGCTAGCGGGGGGGCCACAGATACGCAGTATTTT. Translating gives CASSPASGGATDTQYF. This rearrangement joins TRBV11-3 to TRBJ2-3; 12 bases map to TRBD2. Germline V lookup: CDR1 SGHNT, CDR2 YENEEA. Losses at the gene ends were 5 bases for V and 2 bases for J; bases not matched to a gene: 5. The CDR3 has 16 residues.

This clone was picked up one time. The genes are TRBV13 and TRBJ1-2, with D possibly matching TRBD1 (5 bases). The CDR3 has 16 amino acids. Between the trimmed V and J ends, which lost 5 bases and 8 bases, there was a span of 24 bases. The germline V gene encodes CDR1 PRHDT and CDR2 FYEKMQ (reference sequence). The CDR3 DNA reads TGTGCCAGCAGCCCCACGACCTTCAGGGCCAGAGGAGGCTACACCTTC. Translation gives CASSPTTFRARGGYTF. The whole variable domain, remainder taken from reference TRBV13 and TRBJ1-2, is AAGVIQSPRHLIKEKRETATLKCYPIPRHDTVYWYQQGPGQDPQFLISFYEKMQSDKGSIPDRFSAQQFSDYHSELNMSSLELGDSALYFCASSPTTFRARGGYTFGSGTRLTVV.

This clone was seen a single time. The chain links TRBV5-6 to TRBJ1-5, with 9 positions matching TRBD1. CDR3 length: 15 amino acids. Germline values: CDR1 SGHDT, CDR2 YYEEEE. The junction had 7 bases not matched to a gene; V was cut back by 5 bases and J by 4 bases. The CDR3 sequence is CASSKGQGYNQPQHF. The CDR3 region has the DNA TGTGCCAGCAGTAAGGGACAGGGCTATAATCAGCCCCAGCATTTT.

This chain uses TRBV28 with TRBJ2-2; 7 nucleotides line up with TRBD2. Per the germline V gene, CDR1 is MDHEN and CDR2 is SYDVKM. The CDR3 loop spans 17 amino acids. Losses at the gene ends were 2 bases for V and 5 bases for J; bases not matched to a gene: 11. CDR3 sequence: CASSLPRLQRGTGELFF. CDR3 in DNA: TGTGCCAGCAGTTTACCTCGGCTCCAGCGGGGAACCGGGGAGCTGTTTTTT.

The chain employs TRBV5-1 and TRBJ2-7, with 7 nucleotides matching TRBD2. V lost 0 bases to trimming and J lost 3 bases; unmatched junction nucleotides: 9. This CDR3 has 16 amino acids. Germline CDR1 reads SGHRS; CDR2 reads YFSETQ. DNA for the CDR3: TGCGCCAGCAGCTTGGCCCCGGTTTCGGGGGGCTACGAGCAGTACTTC. Translated: CASSLAPVSGGYEQYF.

CDR3 loop: CASSWEGRPVDEQFF. CDR3 bases: TGTGCCAGCAGCTGGGAGGGCCGCCCGGTCGATGAGCAGTTCTTC. The chain links TRBV5-5 to TRBJ2-1, with 7 bases aligning to TRBD2. The CDR3 is 15 amino acids. V lost 3 bases, J lost 8 bases, and 11 bases stayed unmatched. Germline assignment: CDR1 SGHKS and CDR2 YYEKEE (reference sequence).

The chain has TRBV7-9 and TRBJ2-6; D not certain. Germline lookup yields CDR1 SEHNR and CDR2 FQNEAQ (reference sequence). CDR3 length: 15 amino acids. V was clipped by 4 bases and J by 2 bases, with 9 bases between them. CDR3 DNA sequence: TGTGCCAGCAGCTGGCCGGGTACTGGGGCCAACGTCCTGACTTTC. Its translation: CASSWPGTGANVLTF.

This sequence joins TRBV3-1 (or the pseudogene TRBV3-2) and TRBJ2-1; 8 bases match TRBD2. The CDR3 has 18 residues. CDR1 and CDR2 (germline): LGHDT, YNNKEL (reference sequence). Losses at the gene ends were 4 bases for V and 4 bases for J; bases not matched to a gene: 15. The CDR3, as DNA: TGTGCCAGCAGCCCAACGAAGGGTATCAGCGGGGGATACAATGAGCAGTTCTTC. This codes for CASSPTKGISGGYNEQFF.

The V gene is TRBV19, the J gene TRBJ2-1; 9 bases match TRBD1. V lost 6 bases and J lost 4; bases outside the gene matches: 10. Germline V gene sequence: CDR1 LNHDA, CDR2 SQIVND (reference sequence). The CDR3 runs 16 residues. This CDR3 reads CASRPNTGGGYNEQFF. The CDR3 region has the DNA TGTGCCAGTAGACCTAATACAGGGGGCGGGTACAATGAGCAGTTCTTC.

The chain couples TRBV29-1 to TRBJ2-5; no definite D call. Between the trimmed V and J ends, which lost 2 bases and 6 bases, there was a span of 7 bases. Germline CDR1 and CDR2: SQVTM and ANQGSEA. The CDR3 runs to 11 residues. The CDR3 spells CSVELVQTQYF. The CDR3 DNA reads as TGCAGCGTTGAACTAGTCCAGACCCAGTACTTC.

The chain employs TRBV14 and TRBJ2-2; D gene unclear. This CDR3 spans 14 amino acids. In germline, CDR1 is SGHDN, CDR2 FVKESK. V was clipped by 4 bases and J by 6 bases, with 12 bases between them. The CDR3: CASSPLGPPGELFF. The CDR3 DNA reads as TGTGCCAGCAGCCCCCTAGGTCCGCCCGGGGAGCTGTTTTTT.

This clone has only one observation. The rearrangement uses TRBV19 and TRBJ1-6; TRBD1 matches at 9 bases. Germline CDR1 and CDR2: LNHDA and SQIVND (reference sequence). J gave up 7 bases and V 10 bases, and 5 bases lay outside the gene matches. This CDR3 has 13 residues. The CDR3 is CATTGQGNSPLHF. CDR3 DNA: TGTGCCACTACGGGACAGGGAAATTCACCCCTCCACTTT.

This clone appeared a single time. The chain recombines TRBV4-2 with TRBJ1-3, with D possibly matching TRBD1 (5 bases). Germline V gene lookup returns CDR1 LGHNA and CDR2 YNFKEQ. V was clipped by 0 bases and J by 0 bases, with 6 bases between them. This CDR3 comprises 15 residues. As DNA, the CDR3 is TGTGCCAGCAGCCAAGACAGGGTCTCTGGAAACACCATATATTTT. It specifies CASSQDRVSGNTIYF.